This TCR beta chain appears in the sequencing data of a study of T cells in tuberculosis. Study-level background: CD1B tetramers identified T cells specific for mycobacterial lipid GMM. Study findings and constraints: Shorter CDR3-alpha in active tuberculosis partly drove smaller distances.

Sequencing used immunoSEQ multiplex PCR; TCRdb keeps in-frame clones, though not all of them. The sample lists approximately 34,000 clones, 85% to 95% seen once, with 2.4% in the top ten. Details on this clone: The antigen is not known.

Noted time point: new active TB diagnosis, blood taken before or within 7 days of starting treatment. On average roughly 92,000 T cells per donor were immunosequenced. The length of the CDR3 is 15 residues. V gave up 2 bases and J gave up 6 bases; unmatched junction bases: 4. CDR1 is MNHEY, CDR2 SVGAGI, per germline. The sample consisted of PBMCs, taken at tuberculosis diagnosis. The chain uses TRBV6-5 and TRBJ2-3, with 11 bases that match TRBD2. The sequence derives from an adult with tuberculosis. The chain's CDR3 is CASSYQLAGADTQYF. As DNA, the CDR3 is TGTGCCAGCAGTTACCAACTAGCGGGGGCCGATACGCAGTATTTT.